This passage covers 8 T cell receptor beta chains from one sample sequenced in a study of cytomegalovirus exposure and HLA in healthy donors. PCR primers comprised 60 Vbeta and 13 Jbeta primers. Data came from immunoSEQ multiplex PCR; TCRdb stores just in-frame clones and leaves some out. Among approximately 200,000 clones listed, around 79% were seen once. Material: PBMCs. The receptors were gathered from a woman aged 25 to 39 in good health and CMV-seropositive.

The chain joins TRBV6-5 to TRBJ1-1, with D maybe TRBD1 (5 bases). CDR3 length: 14 residues. Germline CDR1 is MNHEY and CDR2 is SVGAGI. V lost 4 bases, J lost 4 bases, and 13 bases lay in between. This CDR3 is CASSLALGVTEAFF. The DNA of the CDR3 is TGTGCCAGCAGTTTGGCCTTAGGGGTCACTGAAGCTTTCTTT.

V and J are TRBV6-1 and TRBJ2-7, with 11 bases that match TRBD1. V lost 2 bases, J lost 6 bases, and 6 bases stayed unmatched. Germline CDR1 and CDR2: MNHNS and SASEGT. CDR3 size: 15 residues. The CDR3: CASSERGQGVSEQYF. CDR3 sequence (DNA): TGTGCCAGCAGTGAACGGGGACAGGGGGTTAGCGAGCAGTACTTC.

The CDR3 bases are TGTGCCAGCAGCTTGGTGACAGGCGACTACACTGAAGCTTTCTTT. Translation: CASSLVTGDYTEAFF. This chain uses TRBV5-5 with TRBJ1-1; a possible D gene is TRBD1 (6 bases). There are 15 residues in the CDR3. The germline gives CDR1 SGHKS, CDR2 YYEKEE (reference sequence). Trimming left V 0 bases short and J 3 bases short, with 12 bases between. The entire variable domain, with the rest obtained from reference TRBV5-5 and TRBJ1-1, is as follows: DAGVTQSPTHLIKTRGQQVTLRCSPISGHKSVSWYQQVLGQGPQFIFQYYEKEERGRGNFPDRFSARQFPNYSSELNVNALLLGDSALYLCASSLVTGDYTEAFFGQGTRLTVV.

This clone occurred once. This chain joins TRBV6-6 and TRBJ2-1; D unresolved. CDR3 length: 14 amino acids. V lost 7 bases and J 2 bases, leaving 12 bases between the germline ends. The V gene's germline CDR1 is MNHNY and CDR2 SVGAGI (reference sequence). The CDR3 here is CASTSLIPYNEQFF. In DNA form, the CDR3 reads TGTGCCAGCACTTCACTAATTCCCTACAATGAGCAGTTCTTC.

The CDR3 sequence: CASSGRDRVFTEQFF. DNA of the CDR3: TGTGCCAGCAGTGGCCGGGACAGGGTTTTTACTGAGCAGTTCTTC. The rearrangement joins TRBV27 to TRBJ2-1; 9 bases match TRBD1. After removal of 5 bases from V and 9 bases from J, the junction contained 11 bases not matched to a gene. The CDR3 has 15 residues. Germline-derived CDR1 and CDR2 are MNHEY and SMNVEV (reference sequence).

This clone occurred a few times. V gene TRBV6-6 combines with J gene TRBJ1-3; a weak D match, TRBD1 (5 bases). This CDR3 spans 16 amino acids. Trimming pared 0 bases from V and 1 base from J, leaving 10 bases between. The germline V gene encodes CDR1 MNHNY and CDR2 SVGAGI (reference sequence). For the CDR3, the DNA is TGTGCCAGCAGTTACTCGGAAGGGACTTCTGGAAACACCATATATTTT. It specifies CASSYSEGTSGNTIYF.

This clone is a singleton in its sample. The J gene is TRBJ1-1, the V gene TRBV4-2; D might be TRBD1 (5 bases). Germline V gene lookup returns CDR1 LGHNA and CDR2 YNFKEQ. V lost 0 bases, J lost 4 bases, and 21 bases lay in between. The CDR3 length is 18 residues. Written as DNA, the CDR3 is TGTGCCAGCAGCCAAGAACTCCCCATGGGGGGTTGGGGCACTGAAGCTTTCTTT. Translating gives CASSQELPMGGWGTEAFF.

V and J are TRBV4-3 and TRBJ1-5; D unresolved. CDR3 size: 13 residues. Trimming took 4 bases from V and 4 from J, leaving 8 bases between them. Germline assignment: CDR1 LGHNA and CDR2 YSLEER. For the CDR3, the DNA is TGCGCCAGCAGCCCGGGATTAAATCAGCCCCAGCATTTT. It is translated as CASSPGLNQPQHF.